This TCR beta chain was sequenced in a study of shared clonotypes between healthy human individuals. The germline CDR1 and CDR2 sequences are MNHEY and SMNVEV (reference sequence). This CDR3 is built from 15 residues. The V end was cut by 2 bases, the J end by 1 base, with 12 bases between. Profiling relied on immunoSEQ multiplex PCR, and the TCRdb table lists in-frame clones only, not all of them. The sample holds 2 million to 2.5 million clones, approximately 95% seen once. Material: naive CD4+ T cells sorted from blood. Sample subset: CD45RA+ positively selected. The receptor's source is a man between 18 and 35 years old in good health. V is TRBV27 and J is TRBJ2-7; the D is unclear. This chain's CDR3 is CASSLPQWSSYEQYF. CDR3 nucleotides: TGTGCCAGCAGTTTACCCCAATGGTCATCCTACGAGCAGTACTTC.